These 15 T cell receptor beta chains originate from one sample sequenced in a study of PD-L1 blockade in urothelial cancer. Time point: pretreatment peripheral blood. The table came from immunoSEQ multiplex PCR; TCRdb's copy has only in-frame clones and leaves some out. Among tens of thousands of clones, roughly 84% were seen once, and the ten largest hold 9.2%. The source material was PBMCs, sampled around atezolizumab (anti-PD-L1) treatment. These receptors were taken from a woman between 65 and 79 years old with urothelial cancer.

This chain connects TRBV6-4 to TRBJ1-2; 8 bases map to TRBD1. V gave up 6 bases and J gave up 3 bases; unmatched junction bases: 9. The CDR3 is 15 amino acids. In germline, CDR1 is MRHNA, CDR2 SNTAGT. The CDR3, as DNA: TGTGCCAGCAGCGCCTCGGGACAGGTCGACTATGGCTACACCTTC. Encoded protein: CASSASGQVDYGYTF.

The chain joins TRBV29-1 to TRBJ2-7; 10 bases are a match to TRBD1. The V gene's germline CDR1 is SQVTM and CDR2 ANQGSEA. This CDR3 is 15 amino acids long. J was trimmed by 2 bases and V by 6 bases; bases with no gene match: 10. CDR3 nucleotides: TGCAGCGTGACTAGTGGGACAGGGGCTACCTACGAGCAGTACTTC. Translated, it gives CSVTSGTGATYEQYF.

DNA of the CDR3: TGTGCCTGGGTTGGTGACAGGGTTAACTATGGCTACACCTTC. Translated, it gives CAWVGDRVNYGYTF. The chain links TRBV30 to TRBJ1-2, with 7 bases identical to TRBD1. The CDR3 is 14 amino acids. Germline V gene data show CDR1 as GTSNPN and CDR2 as SVGIG (reference sequence). Trimming at V came to 5 bases and at J to 1 base, leaving 7 bases not matched to a gene. Full variable domain (rest looked up from reference TRBV30 and TRBJ1-2): SQTIHQWPATLVQPVGSPLSLECTVEGTSNPNLYWYRQAAGRGLQLLFYSVGIGQISSEVPQNLSASRPQDRQFILSSKKLLLSDSGFYLCAWVGDRVNYGYTFGSGTRLTVV.

This chain joins TRBV21-1 and TRBJ1-1; the table calls TRBD1, which could not be checked here. TRBV21-1 is a recognized pseudogene. This CDR3 comprises 16 residues. The CDR3 reads CASSIENGTANTEAFF. The CDR3 coding sequence is TGTGCCAGCAGCATAGAGAACGGGACAGCGAACACTGAAGCTTTCTTT.

The chain couples TRBV6-4 to TRBJ2-7, with D perhaps matching TRBD1 (6 bases). This CDR3 has 17 amino acids. Germline V gene sequence: CDR1 MRHNA, CDR2 SNTAGT. Trimming removed 6 bases at V and 4 bases at J, with 25 bases between. The CDR3 is CASSVQLPRDKAYEQYF. The DNA for the CDR3 is TGTGCCAGCAGCGTACAACTACCACGGGACAAGGCTTACGAGCAGTACTTC.

The chain combines TRBV9 with TRBJ1-2; tentatively, D is TRBD1 (5 bases). CDR3 length: 15 residues. The germline CDR1 and CDR2 sequences are SGDLS and YYNGEE. V lost 0 bases and J 5 bases, leaving 14 bases between the germline ends. The CDR3 DNA sequence: TGTGCCAGCAGCGTAGTCCCAGGGTACGCATATGGCTACACCTTC. The encoded protein is CASSVVPGYAYGYTF. Looking up the rest from reference TRBV9 and TRBJ1-2 gives the full variable domain: DSGVTQTPKHLITATGQRVTLRCSPRSGDLSVYWYQQSLDQGLQFLIQYYNGEERAKGNILERFSAQQFPDLHSELNLSSLELGDSALYFCASSVVPGYAYGYTFGSGTRLTVV.

This rearrangement joins TRBV6-6 to TRBJ2-5, with D perhaps matching TRBD2 (6 bases). V lost 2 bases to trimming and J lost 3 bases, with 13 bases between them. The germline gives CDR1 MNHNY, CDR2 SVGAGI (reference sequence). The CDR3 loop spans 15 amino acids. CDR3 in DNA: TGTGCCAGCAGTTACATGGGGTTAGCGGAAGAGACCCAGTACTTC. Translation: CASSYMGLAEETQYF.

V is TRBV18 and J is TRBJ2-7, with D possibly being TRBD1 (6 bases). The ends were cut back, 6 bases at V and 3 bases at J, with 15 bases in the middle. From germline, CDR1 is KGHSH and CDR2 LQKENI. CDR3 size: 14 residues. The CDR3, as DNA: TGTGCCAGCTCTCAGGACAGAAAGGTCTACGAGCAGTACTTC. This codes for CASSQDRKVYEQYF.

With regard to this clone: The same CDR3 also results from other DNA sequences found in this sample. The V and J genes are TRBV30 and TRBJ2-1, with 7 positions matching TRBD2. With V trimmed by 1 base and J by 0 bases, 0 bases remained unmatched. In germline, CDR1 is GTSNPN, CDR2 SVGIG (reference sequence). This CDR3 contains 14 residues. As DNA, the CDR3 is TGTGCCTGGAGTGGCGGGAGCTCCTACAATGAGCAGTTCTTC. Protein sequence: CAWSGGSSYNEQFF.

The V and J genes are TRBV7-9 and TRBJ2-2; 12 bases fit TRBD2. There are 19 residues in the CDR3. The germline CDR1 and CDR2 sequences are SEHNR and FQNEAQ (reference sequence). V gave up 5 bases and J gave up 2 bases; unmatched junction bases: 12. In nucleotides, the CDR3 is TGTGCCAGCAGCCCCAGAAGAGGACTAGCGGGATACAACACCGGGGAGCTGTTTTTT. Its protein product is CASSPRRGLAGYNTGELFF.

This chain joins TRBV5-4 and TRBJ1-1, with 7 nucleotides matching TRBD1. Germline V gene data show CDR1 as SGHNT and CDR2 as YYREEE (reference sequence). The CDR3 runs to 15 residues. Trimming removed 0 bases from V and 4 bases from J; junction bases left unmatched: 6. The CDR3 protein is CASSLVQGGRTEAFF. Written as DNA, the CDR3 is TGTGCCAGCAGCTTGGTGCAGGGGGGTCGCACTGAAGCTTTCTTT.

As DNA, the CDR3 is TGTGCCAGCTCACAAGGGACAGGCCAACCTCTCTATGGCTACACCTTC. Translating it yields CASSQGTGQPLYGYTF. The chain is built from TRBV18 and TRBJ1-2, with 8 bases lining up with TRBD1. V was pared by 4 bases and J by 4 bases, with 11 bases of the junction left unmatched. This CDR3 contains 16 residues. Germline-derived CDR1 and CDR2 are KGHSH and LQKENI.

V is TRBV21-1 and J is TRBJ2-1; the table names TRBD2, a call not compared with the DNA. TRBV21-1 is a pseudogene. The CDR3 extends over 19 amino acids. CDR3 loop: CASSLSLVASGRDYNEQFF. CDR3 coding DNA: TGTGCCAGCAGCTTAAGTTTGGTGGCTAGCGGGAGGGACTACAATGAGCAGTTCTTC.

Only one count was recorded for this clone. This chain joins TRBV7-2 and TRBJ1-5; a weak D match, TRBD1 (6 bases). The germline V gene encodes CDR1 SGHTA and CDR2 FQGNSA. This CDR3 region has 14 residues. The ends were cut back, 9 bases at V and 0 bases at J, with 12 bases in the middle. The CDR3 nucleotides read TGTGCCAGTTGTCAGGGGTTTAGCAATCAGCCCCAGCATTTT. The encoded protein is CASCQGFSNQPQHF. The full variable domain, completed using reference TRBV7-2 and TRBJ1-5, is GAGVSQSPSNKVTEKGKDVELRCDPISGHTALYWYRQSLGQGLEFLIYFQGNSAPDKSGLPSDRFSAERTGGSVSTLTIQRTQQEDSAVYLCASCQGFSNQPQHFGDGTRLSIL.

This chain connects TRBV10-1 to TRBJ2-7; 9 bases line up with TRBD2. There are 15 residues in the CDR3. The germline gives CDR1 WNHNN, CDR2 SYGVQD (reference sequence). V lost 6 bases to trimming and J lost 0 bases; unmatched junction nucleotides: 6. The DNA for the CDR3 is TGCGCCAGCAGGGTAGCGGGGGCCAGCTCCTACGAGCAGTACTTC. It encodes CASRVAGASSYEQYF.